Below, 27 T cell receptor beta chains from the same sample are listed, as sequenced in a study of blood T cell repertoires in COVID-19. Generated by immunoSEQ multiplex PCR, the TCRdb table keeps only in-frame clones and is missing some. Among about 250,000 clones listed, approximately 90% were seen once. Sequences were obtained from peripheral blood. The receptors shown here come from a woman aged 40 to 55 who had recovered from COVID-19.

CDR3 sequence: CASSNTRGGRETQYF. CDR3 sequence (DNA): TGTGCCAGCAGTAACACTCGTGGGGGCCGAGAGACCCAGTACTTC. The V gene is TRBV6-5, the J gene TRBJ2-5; D perhaps matches TRBD1 (6 bases). The CDR3 is 15 residues long. Trimming took 5 bases from V and 4 from J, leaving 17 bases between them. Germline loops: CDR1 MNHEY, CDR2 SVGAGI.

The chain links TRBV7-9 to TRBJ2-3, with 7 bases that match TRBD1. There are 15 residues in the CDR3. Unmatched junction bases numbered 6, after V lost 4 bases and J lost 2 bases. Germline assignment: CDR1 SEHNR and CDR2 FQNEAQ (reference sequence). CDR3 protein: CASSSRDRDTDTQYF. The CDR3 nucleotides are TGTGCCAGCAGCTCCCGGGACAGAGACACAGATACGCAGTATTTT.

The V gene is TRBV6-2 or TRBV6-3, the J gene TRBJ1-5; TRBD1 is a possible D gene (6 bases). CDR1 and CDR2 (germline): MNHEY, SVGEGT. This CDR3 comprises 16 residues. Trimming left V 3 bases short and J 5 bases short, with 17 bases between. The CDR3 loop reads CASSYGPQGSYQPQHF. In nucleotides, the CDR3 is TGTGCCAGCAGTTATGGCCCACAGGGCTCTTATCAGCCCCAGCATTTT.

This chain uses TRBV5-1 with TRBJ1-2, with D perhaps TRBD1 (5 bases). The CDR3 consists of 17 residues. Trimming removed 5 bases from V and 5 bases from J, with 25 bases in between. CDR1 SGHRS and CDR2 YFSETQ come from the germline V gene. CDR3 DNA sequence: TGCGCCAGCAGGCCGGGGGGGTCCCAAAGGTCGGGGTATGGCTACACCTTC. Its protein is CASRPGGSQRSGYGYTF.

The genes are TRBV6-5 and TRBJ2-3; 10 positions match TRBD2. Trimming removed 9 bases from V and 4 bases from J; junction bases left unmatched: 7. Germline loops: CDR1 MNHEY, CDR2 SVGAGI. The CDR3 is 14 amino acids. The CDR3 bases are TGTGCCAGTACAAGCGGGAGGGTCGCAGATACGCAGTATTTT. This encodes CASTSGRVADTQYF.

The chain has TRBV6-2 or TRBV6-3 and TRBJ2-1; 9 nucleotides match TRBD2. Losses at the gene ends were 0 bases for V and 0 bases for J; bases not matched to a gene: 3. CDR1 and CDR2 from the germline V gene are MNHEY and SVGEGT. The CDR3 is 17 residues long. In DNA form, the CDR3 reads TGTGCCAGCAGTTACTCCCTAGCGGGGTTCTCCTACAATGAGCAGTTCTTC. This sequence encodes CASSYSLAGFSYNEQFF.

In DNA, the CDR3 is TGTGCCAGCACAACCACAGCGGCTGGAAACACCATATATTTT. Its protein product is CASTTTAAGNTIYF. The chain links TRBV6-5 to TRBJ1-3; D gene unclear. The V end lost 7 bases, the J end lost 2 bases, and 12 bases lay between the germline ends. The germline gives CDR1 MNHEY, CDR2 SVGAGI. The CDR3 consists of 14 residues.

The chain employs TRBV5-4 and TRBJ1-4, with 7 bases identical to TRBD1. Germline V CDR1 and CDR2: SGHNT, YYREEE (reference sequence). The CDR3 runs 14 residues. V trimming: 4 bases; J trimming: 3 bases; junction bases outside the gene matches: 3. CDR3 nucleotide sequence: TGTGCCAGCAGCCCAGGGGGTTCTAATGAAAAACTGTTTTTT. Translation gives CASSPGGSNEKLFF.

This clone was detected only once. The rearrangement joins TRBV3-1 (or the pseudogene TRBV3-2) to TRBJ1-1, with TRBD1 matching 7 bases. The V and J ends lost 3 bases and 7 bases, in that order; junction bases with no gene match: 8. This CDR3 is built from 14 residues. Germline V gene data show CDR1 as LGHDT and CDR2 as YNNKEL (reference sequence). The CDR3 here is CASSQPRGSSEAFF. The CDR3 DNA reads TGTGCCAGCAGCCAGCCCAGGGGGTCGAGTGAAGCTTTCTTT.

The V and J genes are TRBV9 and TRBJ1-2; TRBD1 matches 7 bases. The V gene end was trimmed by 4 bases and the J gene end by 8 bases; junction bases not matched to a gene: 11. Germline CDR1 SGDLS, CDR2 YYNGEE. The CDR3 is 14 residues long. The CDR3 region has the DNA TGTGCCAGCAGCCCATACGGCAGGGGGAACGGCTACACCTTC. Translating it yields CASSPYGRGNGYTF.

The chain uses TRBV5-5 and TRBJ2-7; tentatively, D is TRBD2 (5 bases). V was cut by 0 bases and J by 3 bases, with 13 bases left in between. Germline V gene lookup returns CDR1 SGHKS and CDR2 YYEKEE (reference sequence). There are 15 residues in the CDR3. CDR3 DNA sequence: TGTGCCAGCAGCTTGGGGGGTGAGGGCCTCTACGAGCAGTACGTC. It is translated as CASSLGGEGLYEQYV.

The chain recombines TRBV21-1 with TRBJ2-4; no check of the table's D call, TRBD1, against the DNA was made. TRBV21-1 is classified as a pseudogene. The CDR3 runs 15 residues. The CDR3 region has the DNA TGTGCCAGCAGCAAAGAATGGCAGATCATAAACATTCAGTACTTC. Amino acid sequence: CASSKEWQIINIQYF.

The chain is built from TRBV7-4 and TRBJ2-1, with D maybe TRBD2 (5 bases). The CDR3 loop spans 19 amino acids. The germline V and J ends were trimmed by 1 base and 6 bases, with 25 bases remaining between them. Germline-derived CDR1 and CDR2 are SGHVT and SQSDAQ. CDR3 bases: TGTGCCAGCAGCTTAGTCTCCCTAGCCCCGTTGCCGCCTGGCAATGAGCAGTTCTTC. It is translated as CASSLVSLAPLPPGNEQFF.

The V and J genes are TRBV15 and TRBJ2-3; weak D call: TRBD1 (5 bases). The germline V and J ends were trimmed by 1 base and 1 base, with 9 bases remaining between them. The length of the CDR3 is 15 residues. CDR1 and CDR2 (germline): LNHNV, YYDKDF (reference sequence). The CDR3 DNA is TGTGCCACCAGCAGAGGGGGCGCGGGCACAGATACGCAGTATTTT. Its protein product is CATSRGGAGTDTQYF. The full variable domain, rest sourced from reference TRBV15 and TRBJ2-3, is DAMVIQNPRYQVTQFGKPVTLSCSQTLNHNVMYWYQQKSSQAPKLLFHYYDKDFNNEADTPDNFQSRRPNTSFCFLDIRSPGLGDTAMYLCATSRGGAGTDTQYFGPGTRLTVL.

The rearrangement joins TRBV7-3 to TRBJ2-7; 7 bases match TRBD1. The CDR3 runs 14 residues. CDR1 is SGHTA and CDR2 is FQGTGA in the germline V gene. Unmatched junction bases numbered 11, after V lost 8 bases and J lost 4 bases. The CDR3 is CASGRQGRWYEQYF. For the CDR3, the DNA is TGTGCCAGCGGTCGACAGGGCCGATGGTACGAGCAGTACTTC. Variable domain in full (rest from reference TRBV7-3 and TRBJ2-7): GAGVSQTPSNKVTEKGKYVELRCDPISGHTALYWYRQSLGQGPEFLIYFQGTGAADDSGLPNDRFFAVRPEGSVSTLKIQRTERGDSAVYLCASGRQGRWYEQYFGPGTRLTVT.

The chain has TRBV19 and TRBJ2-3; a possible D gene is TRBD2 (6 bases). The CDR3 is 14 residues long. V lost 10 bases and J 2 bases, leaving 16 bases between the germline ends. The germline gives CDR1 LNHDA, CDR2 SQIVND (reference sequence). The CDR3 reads CATHSRDSTDTQYF. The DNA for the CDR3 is TGTGCCACCCACTCGAGGGACTCCACAGATACGCAGTATTTT.

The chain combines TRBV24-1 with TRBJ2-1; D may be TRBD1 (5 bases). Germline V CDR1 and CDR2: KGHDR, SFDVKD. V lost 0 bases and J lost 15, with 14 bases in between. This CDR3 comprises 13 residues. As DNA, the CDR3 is TGTGCCACCAGTGATTTGTACCAGGGTAGCTTGTTCTTC. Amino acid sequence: CATSDLYQGSLFF.

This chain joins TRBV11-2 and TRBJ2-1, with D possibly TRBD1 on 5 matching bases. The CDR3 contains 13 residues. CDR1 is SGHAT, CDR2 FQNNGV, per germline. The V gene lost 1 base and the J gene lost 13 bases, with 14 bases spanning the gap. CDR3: CASSLGGAKRQFF. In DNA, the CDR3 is TGTGCCAGCAGCTTAGGTGGGGCGAAACGCCAGTTCTTC.

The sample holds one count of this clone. CDR3: CASSLPSPRLAGSTDTQYF. For the CDR3, the DNA is TGTGCCAGCAGCCTTCCATCCCCCCGACTAGCGGGGAGCACAGATACGCAGTATTTT. The chain recombines TRBV7-2 with TRBJ2-3; 11 bases are a match to TRBD2. Germline assignment: CDR1 SGHTA and CDR2 FQGNSA. CDR3 length equals 19 residues. V lost 5 bases and J lost 0; bases outside the gene matches: 13.

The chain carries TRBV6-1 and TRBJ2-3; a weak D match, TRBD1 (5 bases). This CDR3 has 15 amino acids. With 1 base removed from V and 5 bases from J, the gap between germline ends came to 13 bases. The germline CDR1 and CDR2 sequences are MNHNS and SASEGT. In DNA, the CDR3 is TGTGCCAGCAGTGAAGGGGCAGGGCAGGTAGATACGCAGTATTTT. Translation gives CASSEGAGQVDTQYF.

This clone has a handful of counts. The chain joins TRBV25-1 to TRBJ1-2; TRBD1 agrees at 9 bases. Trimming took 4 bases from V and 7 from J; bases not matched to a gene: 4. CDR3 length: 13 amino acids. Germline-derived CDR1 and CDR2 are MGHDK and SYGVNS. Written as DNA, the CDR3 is TGTGCCAGCAGTGCCCCGACAGGGGGTGGCTACACCTTC. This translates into CASSAPTGGGYTF.

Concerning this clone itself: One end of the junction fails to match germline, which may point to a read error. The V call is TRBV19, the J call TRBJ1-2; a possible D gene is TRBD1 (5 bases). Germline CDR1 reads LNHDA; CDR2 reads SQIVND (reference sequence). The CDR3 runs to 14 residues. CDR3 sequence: CAGSILTANYGYTF. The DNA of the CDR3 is TGTGCCGGTAGTATCTTGACAGCTAACTATGGCTACACCTTC. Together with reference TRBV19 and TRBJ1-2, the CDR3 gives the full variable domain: DGGITQSPKYLFRKEGQNVTLSCEQNLNHDAMYWYRQDPGQGLRLIYYSQIVNDFQKGDIAEGYSVSREKKESFPLTVTSAQKNPTAFYLCAGSILTANYGYTFGSGTRLTVV.

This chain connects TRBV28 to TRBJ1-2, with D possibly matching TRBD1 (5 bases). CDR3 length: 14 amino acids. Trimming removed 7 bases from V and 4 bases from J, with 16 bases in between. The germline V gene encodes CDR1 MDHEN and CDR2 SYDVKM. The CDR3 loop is CASNRPGVGYGYTF. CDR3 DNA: TGTGCCAGCAATCGCCCGGGGGTAGGCTATGGCTACACCTTC.

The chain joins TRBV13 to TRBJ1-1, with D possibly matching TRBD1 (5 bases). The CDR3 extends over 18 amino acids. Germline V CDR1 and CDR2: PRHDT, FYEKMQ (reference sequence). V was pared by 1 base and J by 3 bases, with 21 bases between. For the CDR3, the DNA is TGTGCCAGCAGCTTAGTGGCGGGGCAAAGAACGGGTCACACTGAAGCTTTCTTT. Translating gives CASSLVAGQRTGHTEAFF.

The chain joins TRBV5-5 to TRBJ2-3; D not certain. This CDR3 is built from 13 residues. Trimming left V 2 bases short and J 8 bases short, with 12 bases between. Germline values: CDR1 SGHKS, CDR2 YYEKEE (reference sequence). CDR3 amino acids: CASSFISDGTQYF. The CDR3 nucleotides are TGTGCCAGCAGCTTCATTAGTGATGGTACGCAGTATTTT. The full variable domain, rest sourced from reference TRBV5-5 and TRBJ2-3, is DAGVTQSPTHLIKTRGQQVTLRCSPISGHKSVSWYQQVLGQGPQFIFQYYEKEERGRGNFPDRFSARQFPNYSSELNVNALLLGDSALYLCASSFISDGTQYFGPGTRLTVL.

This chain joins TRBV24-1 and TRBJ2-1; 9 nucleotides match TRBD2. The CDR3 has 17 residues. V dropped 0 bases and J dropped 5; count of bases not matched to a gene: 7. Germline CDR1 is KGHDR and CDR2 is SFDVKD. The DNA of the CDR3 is TGTGCCACCAGTGATTTGAGGCTAGCGGGAACCCACAATGAGCAGTTCTTC. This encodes CATSDLRLAGTHNEQFF.

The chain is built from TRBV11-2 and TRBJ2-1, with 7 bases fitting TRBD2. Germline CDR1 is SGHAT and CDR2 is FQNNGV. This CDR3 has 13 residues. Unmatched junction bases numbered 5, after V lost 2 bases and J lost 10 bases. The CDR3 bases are TGTGCCAGCAGCTTAAGCGGGATGGGGGAGCAGTTCTTC. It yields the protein CASSLSGMGEQFF.